The 19 T cell receptor beta chains below all came from one sample that was sequenced in a study of CD8+ T cells in alopecia areata. RNA was extracted and reverse transcribed into cDNA as the sequencing template. Only in-frame clones appear in the TCRdb table, and some are missing; sequencing was by immunoSEQ multiplex PCR. The repertoire holds more than 110,000 clones, with roughly 82% as singletons. Treatment in this sample: oral pan-JAK inhibitor, 5-10 mg twice daily. Sequencing used CD8+ T cells sorted from blood, obtained at week 4, from a patient treated with tofacitinib. These receptors were obtained from a human donor with alopecia areata.

The chain recombines TRBV29-1 with TRBJ2-7; tentatively, D is TRBD2 (5 bases). CDR3 length equals 13 residues. Germline lookup yields CDR1 SQVTM and CDR2 ANQGSEA. Trimming took 7 bases from V and 5 from J, leaving 18 bases between them. The CDR3 loop is CSARGYPTDEQYF. The CDR3 nucleotides are TGCAGCGCCCGAGGGTACCCTACCGACGAGCAGTACTTC.

This clone was recorded once. The chain has TRBV15 and TRBJ2-1; 9 positions agree with TRBD1. CDR3 size: 14 residues. Germline CDR1 LNHNV, CDR2 YYDKDF (reference sequence). Germline trimming cut 5 bases from V and 10 bases from J; bases unmatched to any gene: 9. The DNA of the CDR3 is TGTGCCACCAGCGTCGACAGGGGGAGTTTCGAGCAGTTCTTC. Translated: CATSVDRGSFEQFF.

The V gene is TRBV30, the J gene TRBJ1-1; D might be TRBD1 (6 bases). The CDR3 sequence is 13 residues long. Germline CDR1 GTSNPN, CDR2 SVGIG (reference sequence). The V end lost 3 bases, the J end lost 4 bases, and 12 bases lay between the germline ends. The CDR3 region has the DNA TGTGCCTGGAGCAGGGGCGGTGGCACTGAAGCTTTCTTT. This gives the protein CAWSRGGGTEAFF.

This rearrangement joins TRBV5-1 to TRBJ2-3; possibly TRBD2 for D (6 bases). Germline CDR1 SGHRS, CDR2 YFSETQ. The CDR3 covers 17 residues. Deletions cut 3 bases from V and 4 bases from J, with 21 bases between. The CDR3 is CASSWGDWGSTADTQYF. CDR3 coding DNA: TGCGCCAGCAGCTGGGGGGACTGGGGCTCGACCGCAGATACGCAGTATTTT.

The chain combines TRBV6-6 with TRBJ1-2; D unresolved. V was trimmed by 5 bases and J by 4 bases, leaving 8 bases between them. Per germline, CDR1 MNHNY and CDR2 SVGAGI (reference sequence). The CDR3 covers 12 residues. The CDR3 DNA sequence: TGTGCCAGCAGTCCCACCCCCTATGGCTACACCTTC. It is translated as CASSPTPYGYTF.

For the CDR3, the DNA is TGCGCCAGCAGCCAAGTCCGACTAGCGGGGAACGAGCAGTACTTC. Residues: CASSQVRLAGNEQYF. The gene calls are TRBV4-1 and TRBJ2-7; 11 nucleotides agree with TRBD2. Germline V lookup: CDR1 MGHRA, CDR2 YSYEKL. The CDR3 is 15 residues long. J lost 5 bases, V lost 1 base, and 4 bases had no gene match.

This chain uses TRBV15 with TRBJ1-2; 11 positions agree with TRBD1. This CDR3 region has 17 residues. CDR1 LNHNV and CDR2 YYDKDF come from the germline V gene (reference sequence). J was trimmed by 1 base and V by 1 base; bases with no gene match: 5. The CDR3 is CATSRAWTGGGNYGYTF. The CDR3 nucleotides are TGTGCCACCAGCAGAGCGTGGACAGGGGGCGGTAACTATGGCTACACCTTC.

The CDR3 loop is CASSQTGGQETQYF. In nucleotides, the CDR3 is TGTGCCAGCAGCCAGACGGGTGGCCAAGAGACCCAGTACTTC. The rearrangement joins TRBV14 to TRBJ2-5; the D is unclear. With 3 bases removed from V and 1 base from J, the gap between germline ends came to 9 bases. The CDR3 is made up of 14 amino acids. The germline gives CDR1 SGHDN, CDR2 FVKESK.

This clone was observed once. This chain uses TRBV11-3 with TRBJ2-7, with 7 bases matching TRBD1. The CDR3 has 15 residues. Per the germline V gene, CDR1 is SGHNT and CDR2 is YENEEA. The junction had 11 bases not matched to a gene; V was cut back by 6 bases and J by 3 bases. CDR3 region: CASSSNRQGVYEQYF. Here the CDR3 DNA reads TGTGCCAGCAGTTCCAATCGACAGGGAGTCTACGAGCAGTACTTC.

This clone has a single count. The chain has TRBV19 and TRBJ1-2; D call uncertain. The CDR3 is made up of 12 amino acids. Germline V lookup: CDR1 LNHDA, CDR2 SQIVND (reference sequence). Trimming took off 7 bases at V and 1 base at J, with 7 bases between the two ends. CDR3 residues: CASIGYNYGYTF. CDR3 coding DNA: TGTGCCAGTATAGGGTATAACTATGGCTACACCTTC.

The chain recombines TRBV7-8 with TRBJ2-3, with 7 bases aligning to TRBD1. V gave up 5 bases and J gave up 0 bases; unmatched junction bases: 11. This CDR3 contains 17 residues. The germline CDR1 and CDR2 sequences are SGHVS and FQNEAQ. In DNA form, the CDR3 reads TGTGCCAGCAGCCTTACTTTACGACAGGGAAGCACAGATACGCAGTATTTT. Protein: CASSLTLRQGSTDTQYF.

This rearrangement joins TRBV7-8 to TRBJ2-7; D tentatively reads TRBD1 or TRBD2 (5 bases each). Per germline, CDR1 SGHVS and CDR2 FQNEAQ. V dropped 8 bases and J dropped 9 bases, with 17 bases sitting between them. The CDR3 sequence is 12 residues long. This CDR3 is CASGGDLRVQYF. CDR3 in DNA: TGTGCCAGCGGGGGAGACCTACGCGTGCAGTACTTC.

This clone was seen a handful of times. This chain connects TRBV7-9 to TRBJ2-1; D gene ambiguous. The CDR3 is 13 amino acids. The ends were cut back, 5 bases at V and 6 bases at J, with 11 bases in the middle. Germline CDR1 is SEHNR and CDR2 is FQNEAQ (reference sequence). The CDR3 coding sequence is TGTGCCAGCAGCACGCCGGGTTTCAATGAGCAGTTCTTC. It translates to CASSTPGFNEQFF. Full variable domain (missing parts from reference TRBV7-9 and TRBJ2-1): DTGVSQNPRHKITKRGQNVTFRCDPISEHNRLYWYRQTLGQGPEFLTYFQNEAQLEKSRLLSDRFSAERPKGSFSTLEIQRTEQGDSAMYLCASSTPGFNEQFFGPGTRLTVL.

This clone turned up a few times. CDR3: CASSEEAPPWNEQFF. In nucleotides, the CDR3 is TGTGCCAGCAGTGAAGAAGCACCCCCGTGGAATGAGCAGTTCTTC. This chain links TRBV2 with TRBJ2-1; the D is unclear. The CDR3 has 15 residues. V was cut by 1 base and J by 7 bases, with 14 bases left in between. The germline V gene has CDR1 SNHLY and CDR2 FYNNEI.

V is TRBV6-5 and J is TRBJ1-2; 8 nucleotides match TRBD1. Trimming took 5 bases from V and 4 from J; bases not matched to a gene: 6. Germline loops: CDR1 MNHEY, CDR2 SVGAGI. The CDR3 covers 14 residues. The CDR3 DNA reads TGTGCCAGCAGTAGGACAGGGTCTGGCTATGGCTACACCTTC. Translation: CASSRTGSGYGYTF.

The J gene is TRBJ2-7, the V gene TRBV27; TRBD1 matches at 9 bases. The germline gives CDR1 MNHEY, CDR2 SMNVEV (reference sequence). There are 16 residues in the CDR3. After removal of 4 bases from V and 2 bases from J, the junction contained 9 bases not matched to a gene. The CDR3 here is CASSSTGGPTPYEQYF. Here the CDR3 DNA reads TGTGCCAGCAGTTCGACAGGGGGGCCGACCCCCTACGAGCAGTACTTC.

This clone was seen just once. This rearrangement joins TRBV5-1 to TRBJ2-7; TRBD1 agrees at 9 bases. The CDR3 has 15 residues. V gave up 4 bases and J gave up 2 bases; unmatched junction bases: 7. Germline V gene lookup returns CDR1 SGHRS and CDR2 YFSETQ. CDR3 DNA: TGCGCCAGCAGCGGGGCGGGACAGGGAACCTACGAGCAGTACTTC. This sequence encodes CASSGAGQGTYEQYF.

V and J are TRBV4-1 and TRBJ2-5, with D unclear. The end of the DNA aligns better with TRBJ2-7, so the J call may be wrong. Germline V gene lookup returns CDR1 MGHRA and CDR2 YSYEKL. The CDR3 sequence is 13 residues long. The CDR3 is CASSHAASDEQYF. The DNA of the CDR3 is TGCGCCAGCAGCCACGCAGCCTCGGACGAGCAGTACTTC.

This chain uses TRBV29-1 with TRBJ1-2, with D maybe TRBD1 (5 bases). Germline CDR1 is SQVTM and CDR2 is ANQGSEA. Trimming took off 6 bases at V and 2 bases at J, with 10 bases between the two ends. This CDR3 region has 12 residues. DNA of the CDR3: TGCAGCGTCCACGGGGGGAACTATGGCTACACCTTC. It yields the protein CSVHGGNYGYTF.